This T cell receptor beta chain was sequenced during a study of T-cell reconstitution after alpha-beta-depleted transplantation in children. Study observations and caveats: At one year after transplant, newly produced T cells mostly accounted for T-cell counts and diversity. Reports say that about two months after transplant, the alpha-beta T cells came out of several hundred graft clones that had expanded.

In its sample, this clonotype was seen a few times. Antigen unknown. For TCRbeta, the library was prepared with unique molecular identifiers. Each CDR3 protein is one row after TCRdb ran MiXCR on the PCR reads. The top ten clones hold roughly 5% of a sample with approximately 230,000 distinct CDR3 sequences, roughly a quarter of them seen once. This receptor was identified in a female patient aged 2 to 10 who had a stem cell transplant for congenital amegakaryocytic thrombocytopenia, so the T cells may come from the graft donor. The material sequenced was PBMCs, mostly from graft donor cells, taken 360 days after TCRalphabeta/CD19-depleted stem cell transplant.

CDR3 region: CASSSSGGYNEQFF. CDR3 nucleotide sequence: TGTGCCAGCAGCTCTAGCGGGGGTTACAATGAGCAGTTCTTC. The chain joins TRBV7-2 to TRBJ2-1; 10 nucleotides align to TRBD2. Looked up from germline, CDR1 is SGHTA and CDR2 is FQGNSA. Trimming cost V 4 bases and J 4 bases; bases outside gene matches: 1. The CDR3 runs to 14 residues.